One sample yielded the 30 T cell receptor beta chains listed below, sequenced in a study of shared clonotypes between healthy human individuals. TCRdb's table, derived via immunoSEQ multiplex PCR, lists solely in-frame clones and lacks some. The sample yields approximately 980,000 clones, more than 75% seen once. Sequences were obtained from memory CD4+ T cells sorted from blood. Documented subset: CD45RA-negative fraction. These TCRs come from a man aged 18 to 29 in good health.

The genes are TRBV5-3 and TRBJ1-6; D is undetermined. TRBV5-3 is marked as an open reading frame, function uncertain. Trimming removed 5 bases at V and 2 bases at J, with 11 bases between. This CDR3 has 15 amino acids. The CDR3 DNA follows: TGTGCCAGAAGATCTCACTCAGCCTATAATTCACCCCTCCACTTT. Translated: CARRSHSAYNSPLHF.

CDR3 in DNA: TGTGCCAGCAGTTTATACGGCCGCCCCTACGAGCAGTACTTC. The encoded protein is CASSLYGRPYEQYF. The rearrangement joins TRBV27 to TRBJ2-7, with D hard to call. Germline assignment: CDR1 MNHEY and CDR2 SMNVEV (reference sequence). CDR3 length equals 14 residues. V was cut by 1 base and J by 2 bases, with 9 bases left in between.

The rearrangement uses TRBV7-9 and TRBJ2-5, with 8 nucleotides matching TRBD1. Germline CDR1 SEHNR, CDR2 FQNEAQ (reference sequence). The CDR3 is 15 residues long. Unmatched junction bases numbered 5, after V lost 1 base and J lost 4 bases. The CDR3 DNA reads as TGTGCCAGCAGCTTAGGGCAGGGGGCGGCAGAGACCCAGTACTTC. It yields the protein CASSLGQGAAETQYF.

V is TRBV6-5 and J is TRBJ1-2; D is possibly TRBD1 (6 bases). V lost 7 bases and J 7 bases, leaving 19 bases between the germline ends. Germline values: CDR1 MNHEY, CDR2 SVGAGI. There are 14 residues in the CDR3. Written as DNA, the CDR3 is TGTGCCAGCAAGAAAAAGACAGGATTGAGTGGCTACACCTTC. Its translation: CASKKKTGLSGYTF.

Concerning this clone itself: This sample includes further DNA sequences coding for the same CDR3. CDR3 region: CASSLVGTGYTF. CDR3 DNA sequence: TGTGCCAGCAGCTTAGTTGGGACTGGCTACACCTTC. V usage is TRBV11-2 and J usage is TRBJ1-2, with TRBD1 as a possible D gene (5 bases). V gave up 1 base and J gave up 7 bases, with 7 bases separating them. From germline, CDR1 is SGHAT and CDR2 FQNNGV. The CDR3 contains 12 residues.

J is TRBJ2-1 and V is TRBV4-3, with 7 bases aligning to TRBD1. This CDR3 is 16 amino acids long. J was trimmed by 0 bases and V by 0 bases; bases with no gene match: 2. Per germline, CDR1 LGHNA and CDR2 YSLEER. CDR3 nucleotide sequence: TGCGCCAGCAGCCAAGATACAGGGGCCTCCTACAATGAGCAGTTCTTC. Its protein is CASSQDTGASYNEQFF.

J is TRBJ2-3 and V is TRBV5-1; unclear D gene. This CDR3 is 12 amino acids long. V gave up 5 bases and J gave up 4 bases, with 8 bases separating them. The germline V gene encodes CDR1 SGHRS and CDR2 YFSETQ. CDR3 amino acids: CASSRGADTQYF. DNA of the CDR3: TGCGCCAGCAGTCGAGGAGCAGATACGCAGTATTTT.

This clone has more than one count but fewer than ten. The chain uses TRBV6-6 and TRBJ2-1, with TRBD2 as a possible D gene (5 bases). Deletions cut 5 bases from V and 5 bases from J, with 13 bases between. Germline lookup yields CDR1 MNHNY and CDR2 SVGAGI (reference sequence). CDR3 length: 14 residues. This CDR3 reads CASSRLRGDNEQFF. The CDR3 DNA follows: TGTGCCAGCAGTCGACTTCGGGGTGACAATGAGCAGTTCTTC.

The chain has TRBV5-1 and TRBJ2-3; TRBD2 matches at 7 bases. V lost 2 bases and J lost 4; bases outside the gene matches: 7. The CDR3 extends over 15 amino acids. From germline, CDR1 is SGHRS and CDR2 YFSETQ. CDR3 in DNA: TGCGCCAGCAGCTTTAGGACTAGTTCGGCAGATACGCAGTATTTT. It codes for CASSFRTSSADTQYF.

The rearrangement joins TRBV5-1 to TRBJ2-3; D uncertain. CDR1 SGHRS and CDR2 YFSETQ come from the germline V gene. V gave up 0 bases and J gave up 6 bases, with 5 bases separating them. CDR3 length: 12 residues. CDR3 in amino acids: CASSLAEDTQYF. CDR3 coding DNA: TGCGCCAGCAGCTTGGCCGAGGATACGCAGTATTTT.

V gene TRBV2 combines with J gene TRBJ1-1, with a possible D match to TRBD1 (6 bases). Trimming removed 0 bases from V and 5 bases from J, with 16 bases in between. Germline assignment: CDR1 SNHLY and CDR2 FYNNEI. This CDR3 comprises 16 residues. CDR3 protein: CASSEAGRGTKTEAFF. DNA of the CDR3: TGTGCCAGCAGTGAAGCGGGCAGGGGTACGAAGACTGAAGCTTTCTTT.

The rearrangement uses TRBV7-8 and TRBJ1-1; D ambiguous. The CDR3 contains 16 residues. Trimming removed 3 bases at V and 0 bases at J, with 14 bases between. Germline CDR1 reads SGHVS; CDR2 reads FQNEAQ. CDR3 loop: CASSFARTFMNTEAFF. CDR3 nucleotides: TGTGCCAGCAGCTTCGCCAGGACCTTCATGAACACTGAAGCTTTCTTT.

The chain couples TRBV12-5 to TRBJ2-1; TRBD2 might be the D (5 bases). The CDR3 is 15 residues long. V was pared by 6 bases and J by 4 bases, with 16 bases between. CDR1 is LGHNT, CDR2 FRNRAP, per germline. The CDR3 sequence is CASGIGLANYNEQFF. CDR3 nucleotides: TGTGCTAGTGGAATCGGACTGGCCAATTACAATGAGCAGTTCTTC.

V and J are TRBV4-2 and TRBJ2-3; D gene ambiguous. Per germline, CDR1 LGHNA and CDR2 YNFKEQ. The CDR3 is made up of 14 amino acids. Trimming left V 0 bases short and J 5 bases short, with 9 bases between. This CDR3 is CASSQDSPGDTQYF. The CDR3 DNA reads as TGTGCCAGCAGCCAAGATTCCCCGGGAGATACGCAGTATTTT.

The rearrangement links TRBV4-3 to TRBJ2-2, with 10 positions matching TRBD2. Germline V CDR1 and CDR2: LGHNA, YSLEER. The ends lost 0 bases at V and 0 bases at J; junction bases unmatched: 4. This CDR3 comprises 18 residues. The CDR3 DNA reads TGCGCCAGCAGCCAAGAAGGGACTAGCGACCCGAACACCGGGGAGCTGTTTTTT. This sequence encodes CASSQEGTSDPNTGELFF.

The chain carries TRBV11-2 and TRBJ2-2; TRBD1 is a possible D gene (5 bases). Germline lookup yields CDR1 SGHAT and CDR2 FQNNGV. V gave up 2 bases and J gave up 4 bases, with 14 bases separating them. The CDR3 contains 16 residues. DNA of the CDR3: TGTGCCAGCAGCTTACAGGGTGGCGACTTCACCGGGGAGCTGTTTTTT. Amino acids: CASSLQGGDFTGELFF.

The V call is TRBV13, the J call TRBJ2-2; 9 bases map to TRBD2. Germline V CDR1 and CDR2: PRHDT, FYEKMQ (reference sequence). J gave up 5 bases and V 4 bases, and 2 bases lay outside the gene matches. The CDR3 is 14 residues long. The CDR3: CASSSSGATGELFF. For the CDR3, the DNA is TGTGCCAGCAGCTCTAGCGGGGCTACCGGGGAGCTGTTTTTT.

The DNA for the CDR3 is TGTGCTAGTGGTTTCACAGGGGTGGGATACGAGCAGTACTTC. Amino acids: CASGFTGVGYEQYF. J is TRBJ2-7 and V is TRBV12-5; 7 bases are shared with TRBD1. The CDR3 is 14 residues long. Germline CDR1 reads LGHNT; CDR2 reads FRNRAP. V lost 3 bases, J lost 4 bases, and 6 bases stayed unmatched.

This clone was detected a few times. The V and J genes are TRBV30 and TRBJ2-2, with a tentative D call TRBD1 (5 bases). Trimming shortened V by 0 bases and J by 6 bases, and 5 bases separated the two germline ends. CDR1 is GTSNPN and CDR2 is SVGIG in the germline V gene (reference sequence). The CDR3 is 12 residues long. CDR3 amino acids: CAWSVQAGELFF. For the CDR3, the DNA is TGTGCCTGGAGTGTACAGGCCGGGGAGCTGTTTTTT.

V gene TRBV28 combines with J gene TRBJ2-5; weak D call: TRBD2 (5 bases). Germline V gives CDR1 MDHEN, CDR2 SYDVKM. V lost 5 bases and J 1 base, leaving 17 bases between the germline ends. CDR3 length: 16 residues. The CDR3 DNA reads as TGTGCCAGCAGTCCCCATGGGAGAGGTTCCCAAGAGACCCAGTACTTC. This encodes CASSPHGRGSQETQYF. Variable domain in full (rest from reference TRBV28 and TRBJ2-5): DVKVTQSSRYLVKRTGEKVFLECVQDMDHENMFWYRQDPGLGLRLIYFSYDVKMKEKGDIPEGYSVSREKKERFSLILESASTNQTSMYLCASSPHGRGSQETQYFGPGTRLLVL.

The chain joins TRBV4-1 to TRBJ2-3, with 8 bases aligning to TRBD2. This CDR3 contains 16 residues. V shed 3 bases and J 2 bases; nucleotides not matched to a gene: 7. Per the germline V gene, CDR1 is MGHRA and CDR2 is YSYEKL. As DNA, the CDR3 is TGCGCCAGCAGCCACCCCGAGCGGGGGACCACAGATACGCAGTATTTT. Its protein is CASSHPERGTTDTQYF.

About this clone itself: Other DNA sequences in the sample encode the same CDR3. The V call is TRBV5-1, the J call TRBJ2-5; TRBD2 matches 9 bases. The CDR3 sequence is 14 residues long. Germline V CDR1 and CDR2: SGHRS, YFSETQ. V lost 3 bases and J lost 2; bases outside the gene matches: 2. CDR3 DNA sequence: TGCGCCAGCAGCTCAGCGGGGGGACAAGAGACCCAGTACTTC. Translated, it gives CASSSAGGQETQYF.

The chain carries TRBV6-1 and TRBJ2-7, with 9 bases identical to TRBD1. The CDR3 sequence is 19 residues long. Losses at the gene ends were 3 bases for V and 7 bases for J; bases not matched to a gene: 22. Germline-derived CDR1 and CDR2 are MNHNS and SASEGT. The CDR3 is CASSEDRGRPSTSLGEQYF. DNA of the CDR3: TGTGCCAGCAGTGAGGACAGGGGCCGACCATCCACGAGCCTTGGGGAGCAGTACTTC.

The CDR3 loop reads CASSWGQGQNQPQHF. The CDR3 DNA follows: TGCGCCAGCAGCTGGGGACAGGGGCAAAATCAGCCCCAGCATTTT. The J gene is TRBJ1-5, the V gene TRBV5-1, with 10 bases aligning to TRBD1. Trimming cost V 3 bases and J 4 bases; bases outside gene matches: 4. There are 15 residues in the CDR3. Looked up from germline, CDR1 is SGHRS and CDR2 is YFSETQ.

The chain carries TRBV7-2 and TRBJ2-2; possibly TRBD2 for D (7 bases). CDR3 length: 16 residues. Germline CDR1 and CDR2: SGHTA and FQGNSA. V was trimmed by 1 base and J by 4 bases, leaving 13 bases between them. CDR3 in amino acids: CASSLGGGSGTGELFF. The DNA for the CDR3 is TGTGCCAGCAGCTTAGGCGGGGGCTCCGGCACCGGGGAGCTGTTTTTT.

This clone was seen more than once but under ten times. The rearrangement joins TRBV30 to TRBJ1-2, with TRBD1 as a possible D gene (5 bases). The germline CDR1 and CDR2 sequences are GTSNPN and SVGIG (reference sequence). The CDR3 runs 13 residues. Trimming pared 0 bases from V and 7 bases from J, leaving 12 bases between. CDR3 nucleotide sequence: TGTGCCTGGAGTGTACCATGGGGCCGTGGCTACACCTTC. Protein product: CAWSVPWGRGYTF. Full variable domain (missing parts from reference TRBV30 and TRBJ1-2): SQTIHQWPATLVQPVGSPLSLECTVEGTSNPNLYWYRQAAGRGLQLLFYSVGIGQISSEVPQNLSASRPQDRQFILSSKKLLLSDSGFYLCAWSVPWGRGYTFGSGTRLTVV.

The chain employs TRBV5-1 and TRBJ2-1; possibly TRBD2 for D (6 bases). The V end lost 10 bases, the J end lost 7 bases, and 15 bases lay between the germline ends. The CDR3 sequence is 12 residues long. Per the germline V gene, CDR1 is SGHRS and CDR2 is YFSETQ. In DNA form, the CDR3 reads TGCGCCTCGCGGGACCACCAAAATGAGCAGTTCTTC. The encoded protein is CASRDHQNEQFF.

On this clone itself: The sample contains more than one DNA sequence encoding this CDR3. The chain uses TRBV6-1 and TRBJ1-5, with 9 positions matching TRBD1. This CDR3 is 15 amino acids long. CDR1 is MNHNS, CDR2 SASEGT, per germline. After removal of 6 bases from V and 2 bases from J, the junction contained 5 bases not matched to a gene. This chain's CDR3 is CASRRDRVGNQPQHF. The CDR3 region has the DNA TGTGCCAGCAGACGGGACAGGGTGGGCAATCAGCCCCAGCATTTT.

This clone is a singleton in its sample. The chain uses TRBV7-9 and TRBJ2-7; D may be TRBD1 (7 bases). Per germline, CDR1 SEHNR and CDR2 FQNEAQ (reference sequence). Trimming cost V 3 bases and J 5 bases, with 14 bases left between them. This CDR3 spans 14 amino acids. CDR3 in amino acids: CASSLDRRGDEQYF. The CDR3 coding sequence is TGTGCCAGCAGCTTGGACAGGCGGGGCGACGAGCAGTACTTC.

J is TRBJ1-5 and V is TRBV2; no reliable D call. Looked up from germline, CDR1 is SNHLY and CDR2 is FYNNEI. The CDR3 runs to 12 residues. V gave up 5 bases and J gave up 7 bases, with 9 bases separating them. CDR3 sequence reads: CASSRAGQPQHF. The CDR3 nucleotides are TGTGCCAGCAGTCGTGCCGGCCAGCCCCAGCATTTT.